These 8 T cell receptor beta chains were sequenced from one sample in a study of early T cells in non-severe SARS-CoV-2 infection. TCRdb re-derived calls from the 5' RACE reads in MiXCR, one entry per CDR3 protein. In the table there are about 48,000 distinct CDR3 sequences, roughly 5.5% of which are singletons. The sample comprised whole blood. The receptor set was obtained from an adult who was a healthcare worker with PCR-confirmed SARS-CoV-2 infection or an uninfected control (not recorded which).

This clonotype was seen just once. The chain joins TRBV5-1 to TRBJ2-1, with TRBD1 matching 8 bases. CDR1 is SGHRS, CDR2 YFSETQ, per germline. The CDR3 totals 14 residues. V shed 6 bases, J shed 8 bases, and the junction held 10 bases outside the gene matches. CDR3 loop: CASTQNQGADEQFF. Written as DNA, the CDR3 is TGCGCCAGCACCCAAAATCAGGGGGCTGATGAGCAGTTCTTC.

This clonotype came up many times. The genes are TRBV5-6 and TRBJ1-2; unclear D gene. This CDR3 has 18 amino acids. Trimming took off 3 bases at V and 2 bases at J, with 23 bases between the two ends. The germline gives CDR1 SGHDT, CDR2 YYEEEE. This chain's CDR3 is CASSSTYSGLTENYGYTF. CDR3 nucleotide sequence: TGTGCCAGCAGCTCGACGTACAGTGGATTAACGGAGAACTATGGCTACACCTTC.

A few counts support this clonotype. The chain combines TRBV11-2 with TRBJ2-3, with D possibly TRBD1 on 6 matching bases. In germline, CDR1 is SGHAT, CDR2 FQNNGV. The CDR3 covers 16 residues. Trimming stripped 6 bases from V and 3 bases from J, with 19 bases between. In DNA, the CDR3 is TGTGCCAGCAGTTTCCCCCAAGGACAGTCGACAGATACGCAGTATTTT. Encoded protein: CASSFPQGQSTDTQYF.

This clonotype has ten or more counts. The chain has TRBV5-1 and TRBJ1-6; the D is unclear. The CDR3 is 16 amino acids. Looked up from germline, CDR1 is SGHRS and CDR2 is YFSETQ. Trimming shortened V by 4 bases and J by 9 bases, and 20 bases separated the two germline ends. CDR3 sequence reads: CASSLLPSMSSSPLHF. In DNA form, the CDR3 reads TGCGCCAGCAGCCTCCTGCCCTCAATGTCGAGTTCACCCCTCCACTTT. The variable domain in full, completed from reference TRBV5-1 and TRBJ1-6, reads KAGVTQTPRYLIKTRGQQVTLSCSPISGHRSVSWYQQTPGQGLQFLFEYFSETQRNKGNFPGRFSGRQFSNSRSEMNVSTLELGDSALYLCASSLLPSMSSSPLHFGNGTRLTVT.

There are many counts of this clonotype. The rearrangement joins TRBV5-4 to TRBJ2-7; 10 nucleotides agree with TRBD2. This CDR3 is 14 amino acids long. CDR1 is SGHNT and CDR2 is YYREEE in the germline V gene (reference sequence). Unmatched junction bases numbered 7, after V lost 0 bases and J lost 10 bases. The CDR3 bases are TGTGCCAGCAGCTTGGAGAATAGCGGGAGGAATCAGTACTTC. This sequence encodes CASSLENSGRNQYF.

CDR3: CASSSVHLAGFTDTQYF. The DNA of the CDR3 is TGTGCCAGCAGTTCCGTCCACCTAGCGGGATTCACAGATACGCAGTATTTT. This chain joins TRBV6-5 and TRBJ2-3; 9 bases fit TRBD2. V was pared by 4 bases and J by 2 bases, with 10 bases of the junction left unmatched. The germline V gene has CDR1 MNHEY and CDR2 SVGAGI. CDR3 length: 17 residues.

This clonotype was detected a few times. V gene TRBV5-4 combines with J gene TRBJ2-7; 12 bases match TRBD1. The CDR3 has 15 residues. Per germline, CDR1 SGHNT and CDR2 YYREEE (reference sequence). The ends lost 2 bases at V and 6 bases at J; junction bases unmatched: 6. The CDR3 reads CASSLPGTGGAEQYF. CDR3 coding DNA: TGTGCCAGCAGCTTACCCGGGACAGGGGGCGCCGAGCAGTACTTC.

This clonotype was observed at least ten times. The CDR3 DNA reads as TGCAGCGTTCCAAAATTGGGTGAGCAGTTCTTC. This codes for CSVPKLGEQFF. This sequence joins TRBV29-1 and TRBJ2-1; unclear D gene. V lost 5 bases to trimming and J lost 9 bases, with 11 bases between them. The CDR3 is 11 amino acids. CDR1 is SQVTM, CDR2 ANQGSEA, per germline.